This TCR beta chain stems from a study of radiotherapy plus CTLA-4 blockade in lung cancer (dated by TCRdb to 2016 to 2019). About the full investigation: Among the enrolled patients, about 19% had an objective response, and about 29% reached disease control.

Here is what the overall study found, with its caveats: Early dynamic changes in blood T cell clones, together with increased serum interferon-beta after radiation, were reported as the strongest predictors of response. TCR clones derived from tumors expanded in peripheral blood after treatment with radiotherapy and ipilimumab.

Library preparation used the immunoSEQ multiplex PCR assay. The table was pulled from immuneACCESS by TCRdb, which kept in-frame rearrangements only. Such tables lose some clones; where checked, under half of the loss comes from unresolved V genes, and the rest has no known cause. The sample yields 81,000 or so clones; around 86% were counted once. In total, the top ten clones hold less than 15% of the sample. The study tested focal radiation therapy combined with CTLA-4 blockade (ipilimumab) in patients with chemo-refractory metastatic non-small-cell lung cancer. The germline V gene provides CDR1 KGHSH and CDR2 LQKENI. The cysteine opens and the phenylalanine closes a CDR3 of 15 amino acids. Only the CDR3 part of the read is kept: 45 bases, read in frame from the first base. V gives up 8 bases and J gives up 3 bases, and the segment between their germline ends measures 19 bases. About this clone: Its antigen remains unidentified. No quality values exist for individual bases; no much larger clone is one base distant.

The chain employs TRBV18 and TRBJ1-1; TRBD1 could be the D gene, as 5 bases match. The receptor's source is a human donor with non-small cell lung cancer that progressed on radiotherapy plus ipilimumab. The specimen comprised peripheral blood, sampled from a patient treated with radiotherapy plus ipilimumab. Here is the DNA: TGTGCCAGCAAACAAGCAGGGTCTTTTTACACTGAAGCTTTCTTT. It codes for CASKQAGSFYTEAFF.